The rows below give T cell receptor beta chains drawn from one sample of a study of T cells after yellow fever vaccination. TCRdb reprocessed the 5' RACE reads with MiXCR, giving one entry per CDR3 protein. The sample has about 220,000 distinct CDR3 sequences, more than 6.5% seen once. Material: CD4+ T cells sorted from PBMCs, obtained on the day of the yellow fever booster vaccination. The receptors were sampled from a man younger than 45 who received the YFV17D yellow fever vaccine. Each CDR3 is given with its conserved first and last residue. D genes are given only for firm matches. Size values are once, few and many counts, or a class for expanded clones, and some rows have none.

>TRBJ2-1|.|few|TRBV19
CASSMVGSPYNEQFF
TGTGCCAGTAGTATGGTTGGGAGTCCCTACAATGAGCAGTTCTTC
>TRBJ2-7|.|few|TRBV5-1
CASSISGAYEQYF
TGCGCCAGCAGCATTAGCGGTGCCTACGAGCAGTACTTC
>TRBJ2-7|TRBD1|few|TRBV4-1
CASSQDLGTGPYEQYF
TGCGCCAGCAGCCAAGATTTGGGGACAGGGCCCTACGAGCAGTACTTC
>TRBJ2-2|TRBD2|few|TRBV7-7
CASRGTTTSGELFF
TGTGCCAGCAGGGGGACTACCACGTCCGGGGAGCTGTTTTTT
>TRBJ2-7|.|many|TRBV27
CASSQGGSYEQYF
TGTGCCAGCAGTCAGGGGGGCTCCTACGAGCAGTACTTC
>TRBJ2-5|TRBD2|many|TRBV25-1
CASSESGSGRARETQYF
TGTGCCAGCAGTGAATCAGGTAGCGGGAGGGCCCGAGAGACCCAGTACTTC
>TRBJ1-1|.|few|TRBV7-9
CASSPQDENTEAFF
TGTGCCAGCAGCCCCCAAGACGAGAACACTGAAGCTTTCTTT
>TRBJ2-3|.|few|TRBV20-1
CSARGLSADTQYF
TGCAGTGCTAGGGGTTTGTCCGCCGATACGCAGTATTTT
>TRBJ2-3|TRBD2|.|TRBV12-3/TRBV12-4
CTSRFGLAGSSTDTQYF
TGTACCAGCCGATTCGGACTAGCGGGATCTAGCACAGATACGCAGTATTTT
>TRBJ2-5|TRBD2|few|TRBV20-1
CSAVPGLARPWKIKETQYF
TGCAGTGCCGTTCCGGGACTAGCGAGACCCTGGAAAATTAAAGAGACCCAGTACTTC
>TRBJ1-1|.|many|TRBV10-3
CAISFDTEAFF
TGTGCCATCAGTTTTGACACTGAAGCTTTCTTT
>TRBJ2-1|TRBD2|.|TRBV28
CASTMGGTSYNEQFF
TGTGCCAGCACTATGGGGGGGACTAGCTACAATGAGCAGTTCTTC
>TRBJ2-2|.|many|TRBV18
CASSPGVANTGELFF
TGTGCCAGCTCACCAGGGGTGGCGAACACCGGGGAGCTGTTTTTT
>TRBJ2-1|TRBD2|many|TRBV7-2
CASSFKTSGRASNEQFF
TGTGCCAGCAGCTTTAAGACTAGCGGGAGGGCATCAAATGAGCAGTTCTTC
>TRBJ2-7|TRBD1|.|TRBV25-1
CASSAHLGTVVQYF
TGTGCCAGCAGTGCCCACCTCGGGACAGTCGTGCAGTACTTC
>TRBJ2-7|.|few|TRBV14
CASSPTLPLRRGYEQYF
TGTGCCAGCAGCCCGACCTTACCTCTACGTAGAGGGTACGAGCAGTACTTC
>TRBJ2-3|.|few|TRBV6-1
CASSPRGIVQGSTDTQYF
TGTGCCAGCAGTCCGAGGGGAATCGTACAGGGTAGCACAGATACGCAGTATTTT
>TRBJ2-6|.|.|TRBV3-1
CASSQGGTTQLGANVLTF
TGTGCCAGCAGCCAAGGTGGGACAACCCAGCTCGGGGCCAACGTCCTGACTTTC
>TRBJ2-7|.|few|TRBV10-3
CAISGDSVWQYF
TGTGCCATCAGTGGCGACAGTGTGTGGCAGTACTTC
>TRBJ2-1|.|.|TRBV7-2
CASSQWLNEQFF
TGTGCCAGCAGCCAATGGCTCAATGAGCAGTTCTTC
>TRBJ2-7|.|many|TRBV6-1
CASRKSTYTYEQYF
TGTGCCAGCAGAAAAAGCACTTACACCTACGAGCAGTACTTC
>TRBJ2-1|.|.|TRBV7-6
CASSLSGHNGQFF
TGTGCCAGCAGCTTAAGCGGGCACAATGGGCAGTTCTTC
>TRBJ1-6|.|.|TRBV20-1
CSARGGAGDNSPLHF
TGCAGTGCTAGAGGCGGTGCAGGTGATAATTCACCCCTCCACTTT
>TRBJ2-3|TRBD2|.|TRBV19
CASSWTSEMADTQYF
TGTGCCAGTAGTTGGACTAGCGAGATGGCAGATACGCAGTATTTT
>TRBJ2-4|.|.|TRBV7-2
CASSSLSGTAGIQYF
TGTGCCAGCAGCAGCCTATCCGGGACGGCAGGCATTCAGTACTTC
>TRBJ2-7|.|.|TRBV10-3
CAISPGYSYEQYF
TGTGCCATCTCGCCGGGATACTCCTACGAGCAGTACTTC
>TRBJ2-3|TRBD2|.|TRBV20-1
CSARGLAGGRTDTQYF
TGCAGTGCTAGGGGACTAGCGGGAGGCCGTACAGATACGCAGTATTTT
>TRBJ2-1|.|few|TRBV19
CASSNRGGSYNEQFF
TGTGCCAGTAGTAACAGGGGGGGGTCCTACAATGAGCAGTTCTTC
>TRBJ1-2|.|many|TRBV7-2
CASSLDRDTGFYGYTF
TGTGCCAGCAGCTTAGACCGTGACACGGGATTCTATGGCTACACCTTC
>TRBJ2-2|TRBD2|.|TRBV9
CASSSPTSLVGGELFF
TGTGCCAGCAGCTCCCCGACTAGCCTCGTGGGCGGGGAGCTGTTTTTT
>TRBJ2-5|.|many|TRBV15
CATSVQETQYF
TGTGCCACCTCGGTACAAGAGACCCAGTACTTC
>TRBJ2-2|.|few|TRBV7-8
CASKVTGELFF
TGTGCCAGCAAGGTCACCGGGGAGCTGTTTTTT
>TRBJ2-1|.|many|TRBV11-3
CASSLTSYNEQFF
TGTGCCAGCAGCTTAACTAGCTACAATGAGCAGTTCTTC
>TRBJ2-5|TRBD2|.|TRBV23-1
CASSRKSGSQETQYF
TGCGCCAGCAGTCGGAAAAGCGGGAGCCAAGAGACCCAGTACTTC
>TRBJ2-1|TRBD2|few|TRBV29-1
CSVESTGGPYEQFF
TGCAGCGTTGAATCGACGGGAGGGCCCTATGAGCAGTTCTTC
>TRBJ2-7|.|few|TRBV4-3
CASSQDNRAYEQYF
TGCGCCAGCAGCCAAGACAACAGGGCCTACGAGCAGTACTTC
>TRBJ2-5|.|few|TRBV6-6
CASETGRGGTQYF
TGTGCCAGCGAGACCGGCCGAGGGGGGACCCAGTACTTC
>TRBJ2-3|.|few|TRBV7-2
CAGKAGTHTDTQYF
TGTGCCGGGAAGGCCGGGACGCACACAGATACGCAGTATTTT
>TRBJ2-1|.|many|TRBV29-1
CSVNRTPLGNEQFF
TGCAGCGTGAACCGGACACCACTTGGCAATGAGCAGTTCTTC
>TRBJ2-2|.|few|TRBV7-2
CASSSKRLGELFF
TGTGCCAGCAGCTCGAAGAGGCTCGGGGAGCTGTTTTTT
>TRBJ2-7|TRBD2|many|TRBV20-1
CSAQTSGRAFNEQYF
TGCAGTGCGCAGACTAGCGGGAGGGCCTTTAACGAGCAGTACTTC
>TRBJ2-1|TRBD2|.|TRBV5-1
CASTLAGEYNEQFF
TGCGCCAGCACCCTAGCGGGAGAATATAATGAGCAGTTCTTC
>TRBJ2-7|.|many|TRBV20-1
CSVVDYYEQYF
TGCAGTGTAGTCGATTATTACGAGCAGTACTTC
>TRBJ2-2|.|many|TRBV18
CASSPNRPANTGELFF
TGTGCCAGCTCACCAAATAGGCCAGCGAACACCGGGGAGCTGTTTTTT
>TRBJ2-1|TRBD2|many|TRBV15
CATSRVAGSYNEQFF
TGTGCCACCAGCAGAGTAGCGGGGTCCTACAATGAGCAGTTCTTC
>TRBJ2-1|TRBD2|.|TRBV5-1
CASTGLADLYNEQFF
TGCGCCAGCACCGGACTAGCGGATCTTTACAATGAGCAGTTCTTC
>TRBJ2-5|.|few|TRBV14
CASSQDRPGYQVTQYF
TGTGCCAGCAGCCAAGATCGCCCGGGCTACCAAGTAACCCAGTACTTC
>TRBJ2-3|.|.|TRBV5-6
CASSLRGRATDTQYF
TGTGCCAGCAGCTTGAGAGGGAGAGCCACAGATACGCAGTATTTT
>TRBJ2-2|TRBD1|many|TRBV29-1
CSVEGQGISGTGELFF
TGCAGCGTTGAAGGACAGGGGATCTCTGGCACCGGGGAGCTGTTTTTT
>TRBJ2-3|.|many|TRBV4-2
CASSQDPSEGLADTQYF
TGTGCCAGCAGCCAAGATCCCTCGGAGGGCCTCGCAGATACGCAGTATTTT